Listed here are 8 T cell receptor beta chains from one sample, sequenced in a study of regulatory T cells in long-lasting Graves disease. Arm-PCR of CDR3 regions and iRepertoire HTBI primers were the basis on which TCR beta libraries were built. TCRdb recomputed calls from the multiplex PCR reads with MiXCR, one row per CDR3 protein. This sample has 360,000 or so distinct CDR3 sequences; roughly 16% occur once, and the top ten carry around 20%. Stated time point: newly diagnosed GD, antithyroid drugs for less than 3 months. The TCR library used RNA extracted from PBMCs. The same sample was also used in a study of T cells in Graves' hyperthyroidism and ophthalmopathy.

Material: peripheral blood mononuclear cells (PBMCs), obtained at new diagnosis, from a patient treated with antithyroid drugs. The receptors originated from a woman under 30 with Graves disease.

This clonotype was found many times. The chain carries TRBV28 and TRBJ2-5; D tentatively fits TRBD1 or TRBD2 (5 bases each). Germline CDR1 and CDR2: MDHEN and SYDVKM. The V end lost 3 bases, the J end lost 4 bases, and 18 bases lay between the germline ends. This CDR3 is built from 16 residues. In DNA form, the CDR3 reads TGTGCCAGCAGTTTCCGGGCCGGGGCGGAATCAGAGACCCAGTACTTC. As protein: CASSFRAGAESETQYF.

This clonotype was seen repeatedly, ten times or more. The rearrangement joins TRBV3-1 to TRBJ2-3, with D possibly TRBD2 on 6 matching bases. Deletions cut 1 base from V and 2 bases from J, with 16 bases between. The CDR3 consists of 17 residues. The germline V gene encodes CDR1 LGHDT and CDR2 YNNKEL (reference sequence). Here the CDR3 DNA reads TGTGCCAGCAGCCAAGGACTAGTTTTGGACTTCACAGATACGCAGTATTTT. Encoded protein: CASSQGLVLDFTDTQYF.

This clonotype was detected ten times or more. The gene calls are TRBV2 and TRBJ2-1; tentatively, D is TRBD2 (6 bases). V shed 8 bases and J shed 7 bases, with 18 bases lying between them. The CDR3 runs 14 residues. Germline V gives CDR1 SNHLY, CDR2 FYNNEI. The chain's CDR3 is CASGAHGGLNEQFF. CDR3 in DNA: TGTGCCAGCGGGGCCCACGGGGGATTAAATGAGCAGTTCTTC.

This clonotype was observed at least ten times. CDR3 sequence (DNA): TGTGCCAGCAGGCGGGACAGGTCCCAGCCCCAGCATTTT. Translated: CASRRDRSQPQHF. The chain combines TRBV2 with TRBJ1-5, with 8 nucleotides matching TRBD1. V shed 6 bases, J shed 7 bases, and the junction held 5 bases outside the gene matches. Germline values: CDR1 SNHLY, CDR2 FYNNEI. The CDR3 length is 13 residues.

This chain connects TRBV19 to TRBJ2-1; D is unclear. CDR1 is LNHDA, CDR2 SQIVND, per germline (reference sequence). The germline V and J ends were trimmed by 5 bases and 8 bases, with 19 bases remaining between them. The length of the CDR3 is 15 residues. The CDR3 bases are TGTGCCAGTAGTCCCAGTTTCTCTGGGATCGATGAGCAGTTCTTC. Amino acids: CASSPSFSGIDEQFF.

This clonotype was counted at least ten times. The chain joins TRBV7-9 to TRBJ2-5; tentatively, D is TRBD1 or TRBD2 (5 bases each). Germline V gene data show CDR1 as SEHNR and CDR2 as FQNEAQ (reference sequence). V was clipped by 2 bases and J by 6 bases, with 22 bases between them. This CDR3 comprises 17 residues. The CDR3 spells CASSLTSGRTSPKTQYF. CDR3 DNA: TGTGCCAGCAGCTTAACCTCGGGGCGGACTTCCCCGAAGACCCAGTACTTC.

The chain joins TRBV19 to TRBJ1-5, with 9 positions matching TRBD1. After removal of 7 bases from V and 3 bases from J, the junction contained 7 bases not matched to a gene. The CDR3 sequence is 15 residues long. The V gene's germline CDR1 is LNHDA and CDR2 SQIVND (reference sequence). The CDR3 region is CASIEDRGLNQPQHF. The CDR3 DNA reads TGTGCCAGTATAGAGGACAGGGGTCTCAATCAGCCCCAGCATTTT.

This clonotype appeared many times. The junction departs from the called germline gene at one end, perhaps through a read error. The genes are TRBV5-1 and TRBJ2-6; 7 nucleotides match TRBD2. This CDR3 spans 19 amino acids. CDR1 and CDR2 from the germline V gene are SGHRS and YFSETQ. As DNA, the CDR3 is TGCGCCAGCAGCCAAAGAGCAGCGGGACCGGGCTCTTGGGCCAACGTCCTGACTTTC. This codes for CASSQRAAGPGSWANVLTF.